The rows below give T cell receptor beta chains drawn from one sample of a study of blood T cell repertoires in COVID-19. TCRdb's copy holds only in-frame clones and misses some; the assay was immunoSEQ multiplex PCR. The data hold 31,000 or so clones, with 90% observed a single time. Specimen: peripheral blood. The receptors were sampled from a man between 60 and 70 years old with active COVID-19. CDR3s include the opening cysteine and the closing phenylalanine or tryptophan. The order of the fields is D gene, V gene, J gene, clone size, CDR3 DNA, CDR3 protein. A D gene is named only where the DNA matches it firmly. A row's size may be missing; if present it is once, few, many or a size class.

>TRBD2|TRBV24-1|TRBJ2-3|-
TGTGCCACCAGTAGCGGCGGGGGGCTTGCAGATACGCAGTATTTT
CATSSGGGLADTQYF
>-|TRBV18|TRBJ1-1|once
TGTGCCAGCTCACCCCTTAAGACAGTTAACACTGAAGCTTTCTTT
CASSPLKTVNTEAFF
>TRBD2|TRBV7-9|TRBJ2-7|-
TGTGCCAGCACGGGACTAGCGGGGGCTTCCTACGAGCAGTACTTC
CASTGLAGASYEQYF
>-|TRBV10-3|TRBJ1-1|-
TGTGCCATTACCGATAGCGGGCGGGGAGCTTTCTTT
CAITDSGRGAFF
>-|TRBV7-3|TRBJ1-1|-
TGTGCCAGCAGCTTAGTGGGGAGCACTGAAGCTTTCTTT
CASSLVGSTEAFF
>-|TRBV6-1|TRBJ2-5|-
TGTGCCAGCAGTGAAGGTGGGGGGGGGCTAGAGACCCAGTACTTC
CASSEGGGGLETQYF
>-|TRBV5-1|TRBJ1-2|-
TGCGCCAGCAGCTTGGCCAATGGCGGTAACTATGGCTACACCTTC
CASSLANGGNYGYTF
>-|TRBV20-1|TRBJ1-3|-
TGCAGTGCTAGTCGCGGTGGAAACACCATATATTTT
CSASRGGNTIYF
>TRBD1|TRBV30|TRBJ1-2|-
TGTGCCTGGAGCCTAAACCCCGGGACAGGGGGAAGTCTGCTTGGCTACACCTTC
CAWSLNPGTGGSLLGYTF
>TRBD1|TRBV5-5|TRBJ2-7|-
TGTGCCAGCGACAGGGGATCCTACGAGCAGTACTTC
CASDRGSYEQYF
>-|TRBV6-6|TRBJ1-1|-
TGTGCCAGCAGTTACTCAGGTGGGACATTGCCTGAAGCTTTCTTT
CASSYSGGTLPEAFF
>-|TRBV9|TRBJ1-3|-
TGTGCCAGCAGCGTAGAGGTCGGGTCCCTAGGAGGAAACACCATATATTTT
CASSVEVGSLGGNTIYF
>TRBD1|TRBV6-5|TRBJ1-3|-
TGTGCCAGCAGTTACGCAGGGGGCTACTCTGGAAACACCATATATTTT
CASSYAGGYSGNTIYF
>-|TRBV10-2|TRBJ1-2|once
TGCGCCAGCAGTGACGGCTCGGCGGGGTATGGCTACACCTTC
CASSDGSAGYGYTF
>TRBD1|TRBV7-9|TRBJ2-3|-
TGTGCCAGCAGCTTAGCGGGGACAGGGAGAGATACGCAGTATTTT
CASSLAGTGRDTQYF
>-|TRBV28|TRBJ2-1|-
TGTGCCAGCAGTTTAGGGAGCTCCTACAATGAGCAGTTCTTC
CASSLGSSYNEQFF
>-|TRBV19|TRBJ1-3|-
TGTGCCGCCTCTAGCGGGGGCTACTCTGGAAACACCATATATTTT
CAASSGGYSGNTIYF
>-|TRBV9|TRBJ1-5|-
TGTGCCAGCAGCTTAGATGGAGTCCCTCGTCAGCCCCAGCATTTT
CASSLDGVPRQPQHF
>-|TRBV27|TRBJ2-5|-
TGTGCCAGCAGTTCTTCCCAAGAGACCCAGTACTTC
CASSSSQETQYF
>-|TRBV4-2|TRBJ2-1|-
TGTGCCAGCAGCCAAGTGATTAGGACTAATAACAATGAGCAGTTCTTC
CASSQVIRTNNNEQFF
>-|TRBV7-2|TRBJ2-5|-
TGTGCCAGCAGCCTCCAAGAGACCCAGTACTTC
CASSLQETQYF
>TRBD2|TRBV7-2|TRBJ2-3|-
TGTGCCAGCAGCTTAGCTATCCTAGCGGCGGCTAGCACAGATACGCAGTATTTT
CASSLAILAAASTDTQYF
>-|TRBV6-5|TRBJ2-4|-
TGTGCCAGCAGGCCGCCAGGATTGGGCAAAAACATTCAGTACTTC
CASRPPGLGKNIQYF
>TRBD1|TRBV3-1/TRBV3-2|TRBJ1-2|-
TGTGCCAGCAGCCGAGGACAGGTGAACTATGGCTACACCTTC
CASSRGQVNYGYTF
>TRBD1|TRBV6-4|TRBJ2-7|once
TGTGCCAGCAGTGACTCTCAGCGGAACAGGGGGCGCCCCTACGAGCAGTACTTC
CASSDSQRNRGRPYEQYF
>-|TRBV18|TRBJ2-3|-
TGTGCCAGCTCACCACCGCCAGGGAGGCCCTCAGATACGCAGTATTTT
CASSPPPGRPSDTQYF
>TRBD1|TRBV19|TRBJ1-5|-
TGTGCCAGTAACCGAAACGGACAGGCCCCGGGTCAGCCCCAGCATTTT
CASNRNGQAPGQPQHF
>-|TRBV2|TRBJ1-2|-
TGTGCCACCTTGGGGAGTAGTTATGGCTACACCTTC
CATLGSSYGYTF
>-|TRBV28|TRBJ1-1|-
TGTGCCAGCAGTTTGGTGGCCACCAACACTGAAGCTTTCTTT
CASSLVATNTEAFF